Here is one T cell receptor beta chain with its context. Trimming took off 7 bases at V and 3 bases at J, with 18 bases between the two ends. The germline V gene has CDR1 KGHDR and CDR2 SFDVKD. This CDR3 contains 16 residues. The data were produced by immunoSEQ multiplex PCR, yet TCRdb's version contains in-frame clones alone and is incomplete. The sample has about 190,000 clones, about 81% seen once; the top ten hold more than 2.5%. Participants spanned ages roughly 18 to 95 years and resided in roughly 26 US areas. Participants were placed into cohorts based on the clinical history they reported. Cohort 3 donors were reported recovered after two negative PCRs, clearance, or symptom resolution. The data stem from a study of blood T cell repertoires in COVID-19. For the study at large: The cDNA or gDNA used as material had been derived from T cells, B-cell-depleted T cells, or PBMCs.

V gene TRBV24-1 combines with J gene TRBJ1-5; a possible D gene is TRBD1 (6 bases). Sequenced sample: PBMCs or T cells enriched from blood (not recorded which). The source is a woman in her twenties or thirties who had recovered from COVID-19. The CDR3 region is CATSGGQGSINQPQHF. The CDR3 DNA is TGTGCCACCAGCGGCGGCCAGGGGTCCATCAATCAGCCCCAGCATTTT.